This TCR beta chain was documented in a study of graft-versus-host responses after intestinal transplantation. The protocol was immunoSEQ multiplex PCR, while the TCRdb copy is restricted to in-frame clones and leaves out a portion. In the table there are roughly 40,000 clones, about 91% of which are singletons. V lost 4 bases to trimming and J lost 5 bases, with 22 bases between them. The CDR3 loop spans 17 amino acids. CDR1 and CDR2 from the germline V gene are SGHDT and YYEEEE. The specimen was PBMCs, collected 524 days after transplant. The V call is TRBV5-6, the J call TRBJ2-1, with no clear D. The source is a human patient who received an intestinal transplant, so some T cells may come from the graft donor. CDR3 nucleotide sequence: TGTGCCAGCAGCCCCGAAATCTTTGACCGACCAGACAATGAGCAGTTCTTC. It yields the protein CASSPEIFDRPDNEQFF. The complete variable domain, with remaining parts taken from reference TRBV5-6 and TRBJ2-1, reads DAGVTQSPTHLIKTRGQQVTLRCSPKSGHDTVSWYQQALGQGPQFIFQYYEEEERQRGNFPDRFSGHQFPNYSSELNVNALLLGDSALYLCASSPEIFDRPDNEQFFGPGTRLTVL.